This T cell receptor beta chain was identified in a study of blood T cell repertoires in COVID-19. Profiled with immunoSEQ multiplex PCR; TCRdb holds only in-frame clones, not every one. The sample includes tens of thousands of clones, more than 80% of them seen just once. Trimming removed 8 bases from V and 1 base from J, with 14 bases in between. Germline V gives CDR1 MNHEY, CDR2 SVGAGI. This CDR3 has 15 amino acids. Seattle participants joined during active infection and were tracked over time. Sequenced: peripheral blood. This sequence was found in a man aged 50-59 years with COVID-19, enrolled during active disease. This rearrangement joins TRBV6-5 to TRBJ2-2; D not certain. Here the CDR3 DNA reads TGTGCCAGCTCTGTATACACCCTGAACACCGGGGAGCTGTTTTTT. Translation gives CASSVYTLNTGELFF.